These 18 T cell receptor beta chains were sequenced from one sample in a study of blood T cell repertoires in COVID-19 (dated by TCRdb to the early 2020s). Receptor libraries were prepared by the immunoSEQ multiplex PCR assay. TCRdb re-hosts the immuneACCESS table, in-frame sequences only. Its copies lack some clones; in the studies checked, an unresolved V gene accounts for under half of them, and the cause for the rest is not known. Recorded for this sample are about 480,000 clones; 87% of them occurred a single time. The ten largest clones take up under 2% of the sample. Sequenced input: PBMCs or T cells enriched from blood (not recorded which). These receptors all stem from a woman aged 18-29 years with acute COVID-19.

V and J are TRBV4-1 and TRBJ1-4, with 7 bases lining up with TRBD1. V was pared by 2 bases and J by 8 bases, with 11 bases of the junction left unmatched. The germline V gene encodes CDR1 MGHRA and CDR2 YSYEKL. The CDR3 spans 16 residues. For the CDR3, the DNA is TGCGCCAGCAGCCAAAGACAGGGCCAGGGGATAGAAAAACTGTTTTTT. Protein: CASSQRQGQGIEKLFF.

V is TRBV4-1 and J is TRBJ2-7, with D tentatively TRBD1 (6 bases). The CDR3 consists of 15 residues. Trimming took off 2 bases at V and 2 bases at J, with 13 bases between the two ends. Germline-derived CDR1 and CDR2 are MGHRA and YSYEKL. CDR3 loop: CASSQNGQPTYEQYF. For the CDR3, the DNA is TGCGCCAGCAGCCAAAATGGACAGCCTACCTACGAGCAGTACTTC.

The genes are TRBV9 and TRBJ1-2; 7 bases are a match to TRBD1. Unmatched junction bases numbered 10, after V lost 4 bases and J lost 4 bases. The CDR3 contains 15 residues. Germline CDR1 and CDR2: SGDLS and YYNGEE. This chain's CDR3 is CASSPRDRDPYGYTF. CDR3 coding DNA: TGTGCCAGCAGCCCCAGAGACAGGGATCCCTATGGCTACACCTTC.

The chain uses TRBV7-9 and TRBJ2-7, with TRBD1 matching over 7 bases. The CDR3 covers 16 residues. Germline loops: CDR1 SEHNR, CDR2 FQNEAQ (reference sequence). With V trimmed by 4 bases and J by 2 bases, 11 bases remained unmatched. The CDR3, as DNA: TGTGCCAGCAGCTCCACCCACAGGGGCTATCCCTACGAGCAGTACTTC. Its protein product is CASSSTHRGYPYEQYF.

This clone was observed a single time. The genes are TRBV12-3 or TRBV12-4 and TRBJ2-5; D possibly corresponds to TRBD2 (6 bases). CDR3 length: 13 residues. Trimming took off 6 bases at V and 3 bases at J, with 11 bases between the two ends. The CDR3: CASSLREEETQYF. The DNA for the CDR3 is TGTGCCAGCAGCTTAAGGGAGGAAGAGACCCAGTACTTC.

The chain employs TRBV11-2 and TRBJ1-6; D ambiguous. Germline V gives CDR1 SGHAT, CDR2 FQNNGV. CDR3 length: 17 residues. The V end lost 2 bases, the J end lost 1 base, and 12 bases lay between the germline ends. This chain's CDR3 is CASSLNGVRSYNSPLHF. CDR3 nucleotides: TGTGCCAGCAGCTTAAACGGAGTTAGGTCCTATAATTCACCCCTCCACTTT.

The rearrangement joins TRBV4-3 to TRBJ1-1; D is unclear. This CDR3 has 13 residues. The V end was cut by 0 bases, the J end by 3 bases, with 5 bases between. The germline gives CDR1 LGHNA, CDR2 YSLEER. The CDR3, as DNA: TGCGCCAGCAGCCAAGAGGCCGACACTGAAGCTTTCTTT. Its protein product is CASSQEADTEAFF.

The chain couples TRBV12-5 to TRBJ1-1; D possibly corresponds to TRBD1 (6 bases). In germline, CDR1 is LGHNT, CDR2 FRNRAP. The germline V and J ends were trimmed by 6 bases and 0 bases, with 8 bases remaining between them. CDR3 length equals 13 residues. The CDR3 sequence: CASGQGLNTEAFF. The CDR3 DNA follows: TGTGCTAGTGGACAGGGTTTGAACACTGAAGCTTTCTTT.

The genes are TRBV7-9 and TRBJ2-5, with TRBD2 matching over 12 bases. V lost 4 bases, J lost 2 bases, and 5 bases stayed unmatched. CDR3 length: 16 amino acids. Per the germline V gene, CDR1 is SEHNR and CDR2 is FQNEAQ (reference sequence). The CDR3 reads CASSSGLAGKQETQYF. Written as DNA, the CDR3 is TGTGCCAGCAGCTCCGGACTAGCGGGAAAGCAAGAGACCCAGTACTTC.

As concerns this clone: This specimen includes other DNA sequences encoding the same CDR3. The gene calls are TRBV28 and TRBJ1-4, with a tentative D call TRBD1 (5 bases). V was pared by 9 bases and J by 0 bases, with 8 bases between. The germline V gene has CDR1 MDHEN and CDR2 SYDVKM. There are 13 residues in the CDR3. Written as DNA, the CDR3 is TGTGCCAGTGGGGGGGCAACTAATGAAAAACTGTTTTTT. Protein: CASGGATNEKLFF.

The genes are TRBV5-6 and TRBJ1-6; 7 bases are a match to TRBD1. Germline loops: CDR1 SGHDT, CDR2 YYEEEE. The CDR3 is 17 residues long. After removal of 4 bases from V and 9 bases from J, the junction contained 16 bases not matched to a gene. CDR3 sequence (DNA): TGTGCCAGCAGCCTAACTGCGACAGGGATCTTGATTTCACCCCTCCACTTT. Amino acid sequence: CASSLTATGILISPLHF.

The V call is TRBV2, the J call TRBJ1-4; 8 nucleotides align to TRBD1. V gave up 4 bases and J gave up 0 bases; unmatched junction bases: 7. Germline V lookup: CDR1 SNHLY, CDR2 FYNNEI. The CDR3 extends over 17 amino acids. The CDR3 here is CASSGQGTGSTNEKLFF. Written as DNA, the CDR3 is TGTGCCAGCAGTGGACAGGGGACGGGGTCAACTAATGAAAAACTGTTTTTT.

The table lists this clone with a few counts. V and J are TRBV5-5 and TRBJ1-4; TRBD1 is a possible D gene (6 bases). The CDR3 has 15 residues. Germline CDR1 and CDR2: SGHKS and YYEKEE (reference sequence). The germline V and J ends were trimmed by 2 bases and 5 bases, with 13 bases remaining between them. The CDR3 is CASSFLQGGNEKLFF. As DNA, the CDR3 is TGTGCCAGCAGCTTCTTACAGGGAGGGAATGAAAAACTGTTTTTT.

Details on this clone: At one of its ends the junction is not consistent with the germline gene, which may arise from a read error. The gene calls are TRBV11-2 and TRBJ2-1; TRBD2 matches 7 bases. This CDR3 is built from 15 residues. Germline loops: CDR1 SGHAT, CDR2 FQNNGV. CDR3: CASSLVAGYNNEQFF. For the CDR3, the DNA is TGTGCCAGCAGTTTAGTAGCGGGCTATAACAATGAGCAGTTCTTC.

The genes are TRBV5-1 and TRBJ1-5, with D perhaps matching TRBD1 (6 bases). The CDR3 is 14 residues long. V lost 1 base and J 7 bases, leaving 12 bases between the germline ends. Germline CDR1 is SGHRS and CDR2 is YFSETQ. The CDR3 spells CASSLQQGAQPQHF. The CDR3 DNA sequence: TGCGCCAGCAGCTTGCAACAGGGTGCCCAGCCCCAGCATTTT.

In this sample, this clone turned up once. The rearrangement links TRBV29-1 to TRBJ1-2; 9 nucleotides line up with TRBD1. CDR1 is SQVTM, CDR2 ANQGSEA, per germline. The V segment lost 8 bases and the J segment 2 bases; nucleotides outside the gene matches: 6. The CDR3 loop spans 13 amino acids. The CDR3 sequence is CSIRDRENYGYTF. Written as DNA, the CDR3 is TGCAGCATTCGGGACAGGGAGAACTATGGCTACACCTTC.

The J gene is TRBJ1-6, the V gene TRBV12-2. TRBV12-2 is termed a pseudogene. CDR3 length equals 14 residues. The CDR3 spells CASPSGSYNSPLHF. In DNA form, the CDR3 reads TGTGCAAGTCCCTCCGGCTCCTATAATTCACCCCTCCACTTT.

The rearrangement uses TRBV14 and TRBJ1-1; D possibly corresponds to TRBD1 (5 bases). The germline V and J ends were trimmed by 1 base and 4 bases, with 13 bases remaining between them. Germline CDR1 is SGHDN and CDR2 is FVKESK. The CDR3 length is 15 residues. The CDR3 region is CASSQVRGEGTEAFF. In DNA, the CDR3 is TGTGCCAGCAGCCAAGTGCGGGGGGAAGGCACTGAAGCTTTCTTT.